The clone carrying this T cell receptor beta chain has only a few counts. The data were obtained in a study of blood T cell repertoires in COVID-19. Study as a whole: The origin of the acute and convalescent COVID-19 samples was the United States, Italy and Spain.

Original handling: Amplifying reference gene primers gave estimates of nucleated cell counts. The method was immunoSEQ multiplex PCR; TCRdb's version includes in-frame clones alone and lacks a portion of them. The DNA gave D and trimming, while V, J and clone size come from that table. The top ten hold roughly 15% of the sample, which has some 52,000 clones, less than 90% seen once. The specimen was peripheral blood. This TCR was sampled from a human donor with active COVID-19. The donor label of this sample is uncertain.

In nucleotides, the CDR3 is TGTGCCAGCAGCCCCGCACCGGGTCTCAATGAGCAGTTCTTC. It is translated as CASSPAPGLNEQFF. The J gene is TRBJ2-1, the V gene TRBV7-2; no definite D call. V was shortened by 5 bases and J by 6 bases, with 14 bases between the two germline ends. Germline V gene sequence: CDR1 SGHTA, CDR2 FQGNSA. The CDR3 is made up of 14 amino acids.